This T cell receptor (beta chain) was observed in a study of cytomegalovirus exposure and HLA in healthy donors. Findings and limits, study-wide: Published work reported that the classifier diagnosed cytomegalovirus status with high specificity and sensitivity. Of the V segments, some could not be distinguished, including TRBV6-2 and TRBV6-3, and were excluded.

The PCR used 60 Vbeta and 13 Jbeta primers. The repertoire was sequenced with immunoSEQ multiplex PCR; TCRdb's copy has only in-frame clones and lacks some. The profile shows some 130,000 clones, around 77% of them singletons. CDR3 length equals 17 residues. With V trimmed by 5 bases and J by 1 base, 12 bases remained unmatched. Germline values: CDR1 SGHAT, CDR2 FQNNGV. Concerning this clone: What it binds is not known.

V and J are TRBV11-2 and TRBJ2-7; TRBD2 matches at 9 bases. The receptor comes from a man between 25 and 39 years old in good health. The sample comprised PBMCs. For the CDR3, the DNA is TGTGCCAGCAGCAGATCACATGGAACTAGCGGGTCCTACGAGCAGTACTTC. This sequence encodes CASSRSHGTSGSYEQYF. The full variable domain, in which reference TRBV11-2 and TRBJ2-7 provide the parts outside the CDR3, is EAGVAQSPRYKIIEKRQSVAFWCNPISGHATLYWYQQILGQGPKLLIQFQNNGVVDDSQLPKDRFSAERLKGVDSTLKIQPAKLEDSAVYLCASSRSHGTSGSYEQYFGPGTRLTVT.